These T cell receptor beta chains were read from a single sample in a study of cytomegalovirus exposure and HLA in healthy donors. The protocol was immunoSEQ multiplex PCR, while the TCRdb copy is restricted to in-frame clones and leaves out a portion. The sample lists about 330,000 clones, roughly 87% occurring once. Sequences were obtained from PBMCs. The receptors come from a woman in her twenties or thirties in good health and CMV-seropositive. Each CDR3 is given with its conserved first and last residue. The order of the fields is clone size, J gene, V gene, CDR3 length, D gene, CDR3 DNA, CDR3 protein. The D gene is left open where the match is weak. Rows may omit the clone size; those that give it use once, few, many or a size class.

.	TRBJ1-2	TRBV28	15	.	TGTGCCAGCAGTTCAGGAACCGGGCCCCTCGATGGCTACACCTTC	CASSSGTGPLDGYTF
.	TRBJ1-1	TRBV28	13	.	TGTGCCAGCAGTTTATGGGGAGGCACTGAAGCTTTCTTT	CASSLWGGTEAFF
.	TRBJ1-2	TRBV10-3	15	.	TGTGCCATCAGTGAGTCGGGGGGACAAAGGGATGGCTACACCTTC	CAISESGGQRDGYTF
.	TRBJ2-1	TRBV9	12	.	TGTGCCAGCAGCGTAGTGGAAGGGGAGCAGTTCTTC	CASSVVEGEQFF
once	TRBJ2-2	TRBV30	14	.	TGTGCCTGGATAAAGGCACAATTTACCGGGGAGCTGTTTTTT	CAWIKAQFTGELFF
.	TRBJ2-2	TRBV4-1	15	.	TGCGCCAGCAGCCTTCACACGGACCTGGCCGGGGAGCTGTTTTTT	CASSLHTDLAGELFF
.	TRBJ2-1	TRBV7-6	17	TRBD2	TGTGCCAGCAGCGGGGGACTAGCGGGGACTGCATGGAATGAGCAGTTCTTC	CASSGGLAGTAWNEQFF
.	TRBJ1-6	TRBV13	15	.	TGTGCCAGCAGCTTAGGGGCAGCTACTAATTCACCCCTCCACTTT	CASSLGAATNSPLHF
.	TRBJ2-7	TRBV5-6	14	TRBD1	TGTGCCAGCGCCCCGGGACAGGGGTCCTACGAGCAGTACTTC	CASAPGQGSYEQYF
.	TRBJ1-2	TRBV27	13	.	TGTGCCAGCAGTCTCGGGACTCCCTATGGCTACACCTTC	CASSLGTPYGYTF
.	TRBJ1-3	TRBV6-6	13	.	TGTGCCACCTTGAAACGAACTGGAAACACCATATATTTT	CATLKRTGNTIYF
.	TRBJ2-1	TRBV27	17	.	TGTGCCAGCAGCCCCATAGTGGGGCGGAGCTCCTACAATGAGCAGTTCTTC	CASSPIVGRSSYNEQFF
once	TRBJ1-2	TRBV28	12	.	TGTGCCACCGCCCGGCCCGGGTATGGCTACACCTTC	CATARPGYGYTF
once	TRBJ2-5	TRBV29-1	11	.	TGCAGCGTCCAACCAGGAGAGACCCAGTACTTC	CSVQPGETQYF
.	TRBJ2-1	TRBV7-3	13	.	TGTGCCAGCAGCTCTATCCCCACCAATGAGCAGTTCTTC	CASSSIPTNEQFF
.	TRBJ2-3	TRBV7-9	14	.	TGTGCCAGCAGCTTCGTCCAGGGGACAGATACGCAGTATTTT	CASSFVQGTDTQYF
.	TRBJ2-1	TRBV6-1	15	TRBD2	TGTGCCAGCAGGACTAGCGGGAGGAAGTACAATGAGCAGTTCTTC	CASRTSGRKYNEQFF
once	TRBJ1-3	TRBV10-3	15	.	TGTGCCATCAGTGAAGGGTATTTCTCTGGAAACACCATATATTTT	CAISEGYFSGNTIYF
.	TRBJ2-3	TRBV5-1	14	.	TGCGCCAGCAGGTACTCAGGGGTCACAGATACGCAGTATTTT	CASRYSGVTDTQYF
.	TRBJ2-2	TRBV6-5	13	.	TGTGCCAGCAGTTACTTTTCCGCCGGGGAGCTGTTTTTT	CASSYFSAGELFF
.	TRBJ2-7	TRBV6-1	13	.	TGTGCCAGCAGCCTCGACCGGCGTGACGAGCAGTACTTC	CASSLDRRDEQYF
.	TRBJ2-7	TRBV28	15	.	TGTGCCAGCAGTCAATCCGGGACCGGCACCTACGAGCAGTACTTC	CASSQSGTGTYEQYF
.	TRBJ1-5	TRBV28	15	.	TGTGCCAGCAGTGGGGACCCGGGGGGCAATCAGCCCCAGCATTTT	CASSGDPGGNQPQHF
.	TRBJ2-3	TRBV6-4	17	.	TGTGCCAGCAGTGAATACCCCGCTTCTAGGCTCACAGATACGCAGTATTTT	CASSEYPASRLTDTQYF
.	TRBJ2-1	TRBV2	15	TRBD1	TGTGCCAGCAGATCCGGGACAGACCGCTACAATGAGCAGTTCTTC	CASRSGTDRYNEQFF
.	TRBJ1-1	TRBV7-3	13	.	TGTGCCAGCAGCTACGGCCTCCTCACTGAAGCTTTCTTT	CASSYGLLTEAFF
once	TRBJ1-1	TRBV6-1	15	.	TGTGCCAGCAGTGAAAACAGGGTAGGGAACACTGAAGCTTTCTTT	CASSENRVGNTEAFF
.	TRBJ2-1	TRBV5-1	14	.	TGCGCCAGCAGCTTCCGGGACCACTACAATGAGCAGTTCTTC	CASSFRDHYNEQFF
.	TRBJ2-7	TRBV29-1	15	.	TGCAGCGCCTATGGATCGGACCTCAGCTCCTACGAGCAGTACTTC	CSAYGSDLSSYEQYF
.	TRBJ2-2	TRBV10-2	12	.	TGCGCCAGCAGCCCCGCGAAAGGGGAGCTGTTTTTT	CASSPAKGELFF
.	TRBJ2-7	TRBV4-3	17	TRBD2	TGCGCCAGCAGCCAAACTAGCGGGACTGGAAGCTCCTACGAGCAGTACTTC	CASSQTSGTGSSYEQYF
.	TRBJ1-3	TRBV18	15	.	TGTGCCAGCTCACCCCGCCAGTCCTCTGGAAACACCATATATTTT	CASSPRQSSGNTIYF
.	TRBJ2-7	TRBV5-1	14	.	TGCGCCAGCAGCTTGGAAGTCAGGGCCTACGAGCAGTACTTC	CASSLEVRAYEQYF
.	TRBJ2-7	TRBV7-8	15	.	TGTGCCAGCAGCTTAGAGGGAGGATTCCCCTACGAGCAGTACTTC	CASSLEGGFPYEQYF
.	TRBJ2-1	TRBV25-1	17	.	TGTGCCAGCAGCCCCGGCGGACAGACATACTCCTACAATGAGCAGTTCTTC	CASSPGGQTYSYNEQFF
.	TRBJ2-7	TRBV28	16	TRBD2	TGTGCCAGCAGTCCGGTTGGGACTAGCGGGAGGAACGAGCAGTACTTC	CASSPVGTSGRNEQYF
.	TRBJ1-5	TRBV4-3	15	.	TGCGCCAGCAGCCAACATAACAGGGGCAATCAGCCCCAGCATTTT	CASSQHNRGNQPQHF
.	TRBJ2-3	TRBV28	10	.	TGTGCCAGCAAAGGAGATACGCAGTATTTT	CASKGDTQYF
.	TRBJ1-2	TRBV6-4	13	.	TGTGCCAGCAGTGACTCCGGGTTCGGTGGCTACACCTTC	CASSDSGFGGYTF
.	TRBJ1-1	TRBV15	14	.	TGTGCCACCAGCAGAGATGGGCAGAACACTGAAGCTTTCTTT	CATSRDGQNTEAFF
.	TRBJ2-7	TRBV4-3	13	.	TGCGCCAGCAGCCAAGGCGGAACCTACGAGCAGTACTTC	CASSQGGTYEQYF
.	TRBJ1-3	TRBV6-5	16	.	TGTGCCAGCAGTTACTCGCCGGGGAGCTCTGGAAACACCATATATTTT	CASSYSPGSSGNTIYF
.	TRBJ2-7	TRBV5-5	16	TRBD1	TGTGCCAGCAGGGCAAAAGGGACAGGGCAGACCTACGAGCAGTACTTC	CASRAKGTGQTYEQYF
.	TRBJ2-7	TRBV28	11	.	TGTGCCAGCAGTCTGGTTGGAGAGCAGTACTTC	CASSLVGEQYF
.	TRBJ2-5	TRBV2	15	.	TGTGCCAGCAGTGAAAGCCCTGGAATTTCGGAGACCCAGTACTTC	CASSESPGISETQYF
.	TRBJ2-2	TRBV9	17	.	TGTGCCAGCAGCGGTAGTGGTTGGGGTGCGAACACCGGGGAGCTGTTTTTT	CASSGSGWGANTGELFF
once	TRBJ2-7	TRBV2	18	TRBD2	TGTGCCAGCAGTGAAGCGTGGGGTAGCGGGAGATGGTTTTGCGAGCAGTACTTC	CASSEAWGSGRWFCEQYF
.	TRBJ2-1	TRBV30	13	.	TGTGCCTGGAGTGTACAGTATTGGAATGAGCAGTTCTTC	CAWSVQYWNEQFF
once	TRBJ1-3	TRBV9	15	TRBD1	TGTGCCAGCAGCGTAGACAGCAGGGGGCACAACACCATATATTTT	CASSVDSRGHNTIYF
once	TRBJ2-7	TRBV5-4	14	TRBD2	TGTGCCAGCAGCTACGGGGGGACTGCCTACGAGCAGTACTTC	CASSYGGTAYEQYF
.	TRBJ1-2	TRBV28	11	.	TGTGCCAGCAGTTTGAGCTATGGCTACACCTTC	CASSLSYGYTF
.	TRBJ1-5	TRBV15	19	.	TGTGCCACCAGCGGATCCCGGGGTCAGGTTGGGTCCGAAATTAAGCCCCAGCATTTT	CATSGSRGQVGSEIKPQHF
.	TRBJ2-5	TRBV4-3	13	.	TGCGCCAGCAGCCAATTTAGCAAAGAGACCCAGTACTTC	CASSQFSKETQYF
.	TRBJ2-1	TRBV28	14	.	TGTGCCAGCAGTTTGTACGGGAGTTACAATGAGCAGTTCTTC	CASSLYGSYNEQFF